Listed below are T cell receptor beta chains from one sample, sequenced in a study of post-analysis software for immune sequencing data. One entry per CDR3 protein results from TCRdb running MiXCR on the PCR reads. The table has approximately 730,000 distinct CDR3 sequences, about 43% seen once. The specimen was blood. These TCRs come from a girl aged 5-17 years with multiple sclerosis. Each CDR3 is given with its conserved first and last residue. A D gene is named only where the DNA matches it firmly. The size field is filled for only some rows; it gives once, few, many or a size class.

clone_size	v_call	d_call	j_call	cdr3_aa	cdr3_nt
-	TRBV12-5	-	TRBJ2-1	CASGFIPSSYNEQFF	TGTGCTAGTGGTTTCATCCCGAGCTCCTACAATGAGCAGTTCTTC
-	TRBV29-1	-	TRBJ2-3	CSGGLSEDTQYF	TGCAGCGGGGGCCTATCCGAAGATACGCAGTATTTT
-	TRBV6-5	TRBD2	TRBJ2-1	CASSYSGLAGGPYNEQFF	TGTGCCAGCAGTTACTCCGGCCTAGCGGGAGGTCCCTACAATGAGCAGTTCTTC
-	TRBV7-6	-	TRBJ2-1	CASSLMFLSTSPAYNEQFF	TGTGCCAGCAGCTTGATGTTCCTCAGCACCTCCCCAGCCTACAATGAGCAGTTCTTC
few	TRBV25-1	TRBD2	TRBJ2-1	CPTREAAEDEQFF	TGCCCAACCCGGGAGGCCGCCGAAGATGAGCAGTTCTTC
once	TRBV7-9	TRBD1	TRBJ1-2	CASSLVGDSNYGYTF	TGTGCCAGCAGCTTAGTAGGGGACAGCAACTATGGCTACACCTTC
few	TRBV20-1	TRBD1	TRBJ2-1	CSANRDREYNEQFF	TGCAGTGCTAACCGGGACAGGGAGTACAATGAGCAGTTCTTC
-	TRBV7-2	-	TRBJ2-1	CASSLPVINEQFF	TGTGCCAGCAGCTTACCGGTTATCAATGAGCAGTTCTTC
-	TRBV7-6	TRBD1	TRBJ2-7	CASSLDSRGTGASEQYF	TGTGCCAGCAGCTTAGATTCGAGGGGGACAGGGGCCTCCGAGCAGTACTTC
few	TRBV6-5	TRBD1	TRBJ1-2	CANSYSTGGRGGYTF	TGTGCCAACAGTTACTCGACAGGGGGACGTGGCGGCTACACCTTC